These 27 T cell receptor beta chains share one sample of origin, sequenced in a study of identical twins. In TCRdb, the 5' RACE reads were re-called with MiXCR into one record per CDR3 protein. The table shows 1.5 million to 2 million distinct CDR3 sequences, with around 29% occurring only once. Sequences were obtained from cord blood. The receptors stem from a newborn girl in good health.

This clonotype was picked up a small number of times. CDR3 nucleotide sequence: TGCAGTGCTGTAGATAGCGGTTCCTACGAGCAGTACTTC. Translating gives CSAVDSGSYEQYF. This chain connects TRBV20-1 to TRBJ2-7; D possibly corresponds to TRBD2 (6 bases). The V end was cut by 5 bases, the J end by 1 base, with 12 bases between. CDR1 DFQATT and CDR2 SNEGSKA come from the germline V gene (reference sequence). This CDR3 contains 13 residues.

This clonotype showed up just a few times. V is TRBV5-1 and J is TRBJ1-2, with 8 bases matching TRBD1. Trimming removed 2 bases from V and 3 bases from J; junction bases left unmatched: 3. This CDR3 is 14 amino acids long. Per the germline V gene, CDR1 is SGHRS and CDR2 is YFSETQ. This CDR3 reads CASSFPGGYYGYTF. The CDR3 nucleotides are TGCGCCAGCAGCTTCCCAGGGGGCTACTATGGCTACACCTTC.

The rearrangement joins TRBV28 to TRBJ2-3; 8 positions match TRBD2. This CDR3 spans 17 amino acids. From germline, CDR1 is MDHEN and CDR2 SYDVKM. V lost 4 bases to trimming and J lost 2 bases; unmatched junction nucleotides: 11. CDR3 bases: TGTGCCAGCAGTTGGGGCCCTGGCGGGAGGCTCACAGATACGCAGTATTTT. Amino acids: CASSWGPGGRLTDTQYF.

This clonotype turned up a few times. The chain recombines TRBV3-1 with TRBJ2-5; 10 bases line up with TRBD1. The J segment lost 6 bases and the V segment lost 5 bases, leaving 6 bases of the junction unmatched. The CDR3 length is 14 residues. From germline, CDR1 is LGHDT and CDR2 YNNKEL (reference sequence). CDR3 in DNA: TGTGCCAGCAGCTGGACAGGGGGGATAAAGACCCAGTACTTC. It codes for CASSWTGGIKTQYF.

CDR3 residues: CATSDRGGGYTF. In DNA form, the CDR3 reads TGTGCCACCAGTGACAGGGGAGGAGGCTACACCTTC. The chain combines TRBV24-1 with TRBJ1-2, with a tentative D call TRBD1 (6 bases). This CDR3 region has 12 residues. The V gene's germline CDR1 is KGHDR and CDR2 SFDVKD. Trimming took off 4 bases at V and 8 bases at J, with 10 bases between the two ends.

This clonotype was seen repeatedly, ten times or more. The V call is TRBV7-2, the J call TRBJ2-7, with D hard to call. V was clipped by 1 base and J by 2 bases, with 9 bases between them. Germline V gives CDR1 SGHTA, CDR2 FQGNSA. This CDR3 comprises 14 residues. CDR3 nucleotides: TGTGCCAGCAGCTTAGGCAAGCCTCCCTACGAGCAGTACTTC. Amino acid sequence: CASSLGKPPYEQYF.

The gene calls are TRBV5-1 and TRBJ1-1; TRBD1 might be the D (6 bases). Germline V gives CDR1 SGHRS, CDR2 YFSETQ. The V gene lost 5 bases and the J gene lost 2 bases, with 16 bases spanning the gap. The CDR3 runs to 15 residues. The CDR3 nucleotides are TGCGCCAGCAGAGGGGGGAGACAGAAAAACACTGAAGCTTTCTTT. Its translation is CASRGGRQKNTEAFF.

V and J are TRBV6-2 or TRBV6-3 and TRBJ1-1; D is unclear. V dropped 3 bases and J dropped 11 bases, with 10 bases sitting between them. Per the germline V gene, CDR1 is MNHEY and CDR2 is SVGEGT. The CDR3 contains 11 residues. CDR3 in amino acids: CASSYRAGAFF. Written as DNA, the CDR3 is TGTGCCAGCAGTTATAGAGCCGGGGCTTTCTTT.

This clonotype was seen more than once but under ten times. CDR3 protein: CASSQGSSASGYNEQFF. In DNA form, the CDR3 reads TGTGCCAGCAGCCAAGGATCATCGGCTAGCGGTTACAATGAGCAGTTCTTC. The rearrangement links TRBV4-2 to TRBJ2-1; 7 bases map to TRBD2. The CDR3 length is 17 residues. Unmatched junction bases numbered 10, after V lost 1 base and J lost 4 bases. Looked up from germline, CDR1 is LGHNA and CDR2 is YNFKEQ.

This clonotype was detected a few times. The chain links TRBV21-1 to TRBJ1-5; TRBD1 reflects the table's D call only, with no check against the DNA. TRBV21-1 is termed a pseudogene. The CDR3 covers 15 residues. The CDR3 sequence is CASSVTGRGNQPQHF. CDR3 bases: TGTGCCAGCAGCGTGACAGGGAGGGGGAATCAGCCCCAGCATTTT.

The chain joins TRBV24-1 to TRBJ2-1; TRBD1 is a possible D gene (6 bases). V lost 0 bases and J lost 6, with 11 bases in between. The CDR3 spans 15 residues. The germline gives CDR1 KGHDR, CDR2 SFDVKD. In nucleotides, the CDR3 is TGTGCCACCAGTGATTTGCGTGTAGGGGGCAATGAGCAGTTCTTC. It codes for CATSDLRVGGNEQFF.

This clonotype appeared a few times. This chain connects TRBV29-1 to TRBJ2-6; possibly TRBD1 or TRBD2 for D (5 bases each). The CDR3 is 16 amino acids. The V and J ends lost 4 bases and 0 bases respectively, with 13 bases between them. Germline CDR1 SQVTM, CDR2 ANQGSEA. As DNA, the CDR3 is TGCAGCGTTGCTCGGGGCGCGGCCTCTGGGGCCAACGTCCTGACTTTC. Its translation is CSVARGAASGANVLTF.

This clonotype was detected a few times. The rearrangement joins TRBV19 to TRBJ1-5, with D unclear. Trimming removed 4 bases at V and 3 bases at J, with 7 bases between. Per germline, CDR1 LNHDA and CDR2 SQIVND (reference sequence). The length of the CDR3 is 13 residues. DNA of the CDR3: TGTGCCAGTAGTAAGGATATCAATCAGCCCCAGCATTTT. Protein sequence: CASSKDINQPQHF.

V and J are TRBV20-1 and TRBJ2-3, with 9 nucleotides matching TRBD2. With V trimmed by 6 bases and J by 4 bases, 11 bases remained unmatched. Per germline, CDR1 DFQATT and CDR2 SNEGSKA (reference sequence). The CDR3 is 15 amino acids. The CDR3 loop reads CSAVARREGPDTQYF. The CDR3 DNA reads as TGCAGTGCCGTAGCCAGGCGGGAGGGACCAGATACGCAGTATTTT.

The rearrangement joins TRBV25-1 to TRBJ1-2, with 10 bases identical to TRBD1. Unmatched junction bases numbered 9, after V lost 4 bases and J lost 7 bases. The CDR3 covers 15 residues. The germline gives CDR1 MGHDK, CDR2 SYGVNS. This CDR3 is CASSVRQGAHGGYTF. The CDR3 bases are TGTGCCAGCAGTGTAAGACAGGGGGCGCATGGTGGCTACACCTTC.

This sequence joins TRBV6-6 and TRBJ2-3, with D unclear. V was cut by 3 bases and J by 0 bases, with 7 bases left in between. The CDR3 is 14 amino acids. Germline V gene lookup returns CDR1 MNHNY and CDR2 SVGAGI (reference sequence). The CDR3 DNA is TGTGCCAGCAGTTATGTACCTAGCACAGATACGCAGTATTTT. The encoded protein is CASSYVPSTDTQYF.

This clonotype turned up a few times. This sequence may be a read error, since a much larger clone differs from it by one base. The chain couples TRBV7-9 to TRBJ2-7, with TRBD1 matching 8 bases. CDR1 and CDR2 (germline): SEHNR, FQNEAQ (reference sequence). This CDR3 is built from 14 residues. V shed 7 bases, J shed 0 bases, and the junction held 5 bases outside the gene matches. CDR3: CASIRTGSSYEQYF. For the CDR3, the DNA is TGTGCCAGCATCCGGACAGGGAGCTCCTACGAGCAGTACTTC.

This rearrangement joins TRBV25-1 to TRBJ2-7; 9 bases match TRBD2. The last part of the DNA fits TRBJ2-5 better; the J call may be wrong. Germline CDR1 is MGHDK and CDR2 is SYGVNS. The CDR3 sequence is 16 residues long. CDR3 bases: TGTGCCAGCAGTTCCGGGACTAGCCGCTTCCAAGAGACCCAGTACTTC. It specifies CASSSGTSRFQETQYF.

There are a few counts of this clonotype. The rearrangement uses TRBV6-1 and TRBJ1-4; D call uncertain. Trimming left V 6 bases short and J 8 bases short, with 7 bases between. Germline-derived CDR1 and CDR2 are MNHNS and SASEGT. CDR3 size: 11 residues. The CDR3 bases are TGTGCCAGCAGGATTGACGAAAAACTGTTTTTT. This sequence encodes CASRIDEKLFF.

This clonotype has at least ten counts. This chain uses TRBV5-1 with TRBJ2-1, with TRBD1 matching over 9 bases. V was pared by 0 bases and J by 8 bases, with 0 bases of the junction left unmatched. CDR1 SGHRS and CDR2 YFSETQ come from the germline V gene. CDR3 size: 13 residues. This chain's CDR3 is CASSLGQGDEQFF. The DNA of the CDR3 is TGCGCCAGCAGCTTGGGACAGGGGGATGAGCAGTTCTTC. Using reference TRBV5-1 and TRBJ2-1 for the parts outside the CDR3, the full variable domain is KAGVTQTPRYLIKTRGQQVTLSCSPISGHRSVSWYQQTPGQGLQFLFEYFSETQRNKGNFPGRFSGRQFSNSRSEMNVSTLELGDSALYLCASSLGQGDEQFFGPGTRLTVL.

The J gene is TRBJ2-1, the V gene TRBV11-2; D not certain. Trimming removed 1 base from V and 6 bases from J, with 16 bases in between. CDR1 is SGHAT, CDR2 FQNNGV, per germline. The CDR3 is made up of 16 amino acids. The CDR3 loop is CASSLVTQGLLNEQFF. DNA of the CDR3: TGTGCCAGCAGCTTAGTCACTCAAGGGCTTCTCAATGAGCAGTTCTTC.

This clonotype showed up many times. The V and J genes are TRBV29-1 and TRBJ2-5, with D possibly matching TRBD1 (5 bases). Germline CDR1 SQVTM, CDR2 ANQGSEA. V was cut by 3 bases and J by 5 bases, with 7 bases left in between. The CDR3 consists of 11 residues. CDR3: CSVEGLETQYF. The CDR3 bases are TGCAGCGTTGAGGGGCTGGAGACCCAGTACTTC.

The chain is built from TRBV2 and TRBJ2-5; D might be TRBD1 (5 bases). Near its end, the DNA agrees better with TRBJ2-7, so the J call may be wrong. Germline V lookup: CDR1 SNHLY, CDR2 FYNNEI. This CDR3 has 12 amino acids. The CDR3 DNA reads as TGTGCCAGAGGGGAACAGGCCTACGAGCAGTACTTC. Translated, it gives CARGEQAYEQYF.

This clonotype was seen more than once but under ten times. The chain has TRBV10-3 and TRBJ1-2, with TRBD1 identical over 9 bases. Germline values: CDR1 ENHRY, CDR2 SYGVKD. The CDR3 is 16 amino acids. J lost 3 bases, V lost 1 base, and 6 bases had no gene match. The CDR3 sequence is CAISEFLTGGDYGYTF. CDR3 DNA sequence: TGTGCCATCAGTGAGTTCCTAACAGGGGGCGACTATGGCTACACCTTC.

There are a few counts of this clonotype. The chain has TRBV4-2 and TRBJ2-1; 14 bases agree with TRBD2. The CDR3 has 16 residues. The J segment lost 7 bases and the V segment lost 3 bases, leaving 5 bases of the junction unmatched. The V gene's germline CDR1 is LGHNA and CDR2 YNFKEQ. The DNA of the CDR3 is TGTGCCAGCAGCCATGGGACTAGCGGGAGTTGGAATGAGCAGTTCTTC. This codes for CASSHGTSGSWNEQFF.

This clonotype was seen repeatedly, ten times or more. The J gene is TRBJ2-5, the V gene TRBV12-3 or TRBV12-4; D may be TRBD2 (6 bases). V lost 5 bases and J lost 4, with 14 bases in between. The CDR3 sequence is 14 residues long. CDR3 nucleotide sequence: TGTGCCAGCAGTCTGACTAGGGAGAGAGAGACCCAGTACTTC. It codes for CASSLTRERETQYF.

The chain joins TRBV4-1 to TRBJ2-7, with D perhaps given as TRBD1 or TRBD2 (6 bases each). The germline V gene encodes CDR1 MGHRA and CDR2 YSYEKL. This CDR3 has 15 residues. The V gene lost 2 bases and the J gene lost 0 bases, with 11 bases spanning the gap. The CDR3 spells CASSQRGDGSYEQYF. CDR3 nucleotides: TGCGCCAGCAGCCAAAGGGGGGACGGCTCCTACGAGCAGTACTTC.